The clone carrying this T cell receptor (beta chain) was seen ten or more times. Its cognate antigen is unknown. This CDR3 has 14 amino acids. V lost 2 bases and J lost 5, with 12 bases in between. The germline V gene encodes CDR1 SEHNR and CDR2 FQNEAQ (reference sequence). The data derive from a study of neurological immune-mediated disorders. Findings of the study overall: Whereas HTLV-1-associated myelopathy showed the most TCR clonal expansion, multiple sclerosis showed the least, with levels below those of healthy controls.

5'RACE with 10-nucleotide random UMIs produced the cDNA. TCRdb recomputed calls from the 5' RACE reads with MiXCR, one row per CDR3 protein. The sample holds 20,000 to 25,000 distinct CDR3 sequences, over 10% seen once. Time point specified: technical triplicate 1. There were approximately 900,000 CD4+ or CD8+ T cells used in the sorted libraries. The specimen was CD4+ T cells from blood. This sequence was found in a female donor with HTLV-1-associated myelopathy (HAM/TSP). J is TRBJ2-5 and V is TRBV7-9, with D perhaps matching TRBD2 (5 bases). In nucleotides, the CDR3 is TGTGCCAGCAGCTTAACCGACTATCCGGAGACCCAGTACTTC. It codes for CASSLTDYPETQYF.